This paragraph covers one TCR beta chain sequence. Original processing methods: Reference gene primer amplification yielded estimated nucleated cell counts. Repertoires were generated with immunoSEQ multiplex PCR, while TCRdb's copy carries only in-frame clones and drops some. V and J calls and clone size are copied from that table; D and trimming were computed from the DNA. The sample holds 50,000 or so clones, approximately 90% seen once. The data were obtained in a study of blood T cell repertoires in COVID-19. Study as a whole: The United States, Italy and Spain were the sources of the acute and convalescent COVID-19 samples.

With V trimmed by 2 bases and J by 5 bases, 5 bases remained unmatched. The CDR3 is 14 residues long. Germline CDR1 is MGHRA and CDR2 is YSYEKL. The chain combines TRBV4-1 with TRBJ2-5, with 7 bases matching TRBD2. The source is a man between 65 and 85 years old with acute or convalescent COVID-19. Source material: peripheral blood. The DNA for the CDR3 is TGCGCCAGCAGCCAATCGCGGGGGAGGGAGACCCAGTACTTC. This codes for CASSQSRGRETQYF.